One T cell receptor (beta chain) is described in this entry. The clone's antigen remains unknown. No quality values exist for individual bases; no much larger clone is one base distant. Sample time point, as interpreted from the label and publication: baseline pretreatment blood. The sample's treatment or condition label, in plain terms: 15 Gy SBRT to primary tumor, nephrectomy 4 weeks later. To track tumor-enriched clonotypes, serial peripheral blood was sampled from radiation-treated patients at baseline and at 2 weeks and 4 weeks after SBRT. Every patient's renal cell carcinoma showed clear cell pathology. The QIAamp DNA Blood Mini Kit (Qiagen) was used to prepare genomic DNA for TCR sequencing. Samples were included in the analyses only if all quality control checks were passed. This sample stems from a study of radiation and T cells in renal cell carcinoma (dated by TCRdb to the early 2020s). Study-wide context: The samples were obtained from a clinical trial, where primary renal cell carcinomas were treated with 15 Gy stereotactic body radiation therapy and then removed by nephrectomy 4 weeks afterward. In total, 50 or so samples, comprising 26 tumors and approximately 27 peripheral blood samples, were subjected to TCR beta sequencing. Across all 53 samples, several million unique CDR3 nucleotide sequences encoding some 2.6 million unique CDR3 amino acid sequences were identified. Results the study describes overall, beyond this receptor: In blood, the top tumor clonotypes increased between baseline and 2 weeks post-radiation and then shrank by 4 weeks, which suggests that tumor-resident clones expanded only transiently. Because pretreatment tumor biopsies were not available, the baseline intratumoral presence of clonotypes could not be determined. Tracking of blood repertoire dynamics stopped at about 4 weeks after treatment, with no follow-up past that point. Because the trial had a single-armed design, the trial could not examine how radiation dose or scheduling affected the TCR repertoire.

Following the manufacturer's recommendations, the immunoSEQ kit was used to generate TCR beta libraries from genomic DNA. Library preparation used a first multiplex PCR with proprietary primers, then a second PCR adding unique barcodes, with bead cleanups after each round. Each sample batch included a kit-provided positive control reaction and a negative control reaction. The final libraries were assessed on an Agilent 4200 TapeStation D1000 ScreenTape, pooled by volume, and quantified by qPCR. An Illumina NextSeq500 fitted with a MidOutput 150-cycle cartridge performed the sequencing, running 156 Read1 cycles and 15 Index1 cycles with the kit's custom primers. The pooled library was loaded at approximately 0.92 pM with roughly 20% PhiX control spiked in. Under the source paper's analysis protocol: The vendor-processed data were analyzed in R, and a clonotype was defined as all T cells that share the same CDR3 nucleotide sequence. For clone abundance analyses, frequencies were normalized to the 10,000 most abundant clones in each sample. Public T cell clones, which averaged fewer than five per sample, were removed prior to analysis. Tumor-enriched clonotypes and baseline blood-enriched clonotypes were defined as those with an abundance difference of at least 32-fold between compartments. A beta-binomial differential abundance model was applied to find clonotypes that expanded or contracted between blood time points. The Baroni-Urbani and Buser coefficient was used to measure tumor-blood repertoire similarity, and groups were compared with two-tailed Wilcoxon tests in R. Here the immuneACCESS table is served through TCRdb, limited to in-frame sequences with V and J called. Missing clones are a known gap in these copies; in checked studies unresolved V genes cover under half, and the rest lacks a known reason. Clone size and V and J calls were adopted from that table, with D and trimming inferred from the DNA. The sample includes about 140,000 clones, with 70% to 90% observed a single time. The top ten clonotypes cover approximately 22% of the sample.

The origin of this receptor is a woman between 45 and 60 years old with renal cell carcinoma. The sample here was blood, taken from a patient whose treatment included radiotherapy and nephrectomy.

CDR3 loop: CASSLDRGAGELFF. The nucleotides are TGTGCCAGCAGCTTGGACAGGGGCGCCGGGGAGCTGTTTTTT. Here the chain combines TRBV5-6 and TRBJ2-2; the central 7 bases match TRBD1. Taken from the germline V gene, the CDR1 and CDR2 loops are SGHDT and YYEEEE. The CDR3, from cysteine to phenylalanine, totals 14 residues. Solely the CDR3 DNA is kept, with 42 bases framed from the first base. V loses 0 bases at its end and J loses 6 bases; junction bases beyond the gene matches: 2.